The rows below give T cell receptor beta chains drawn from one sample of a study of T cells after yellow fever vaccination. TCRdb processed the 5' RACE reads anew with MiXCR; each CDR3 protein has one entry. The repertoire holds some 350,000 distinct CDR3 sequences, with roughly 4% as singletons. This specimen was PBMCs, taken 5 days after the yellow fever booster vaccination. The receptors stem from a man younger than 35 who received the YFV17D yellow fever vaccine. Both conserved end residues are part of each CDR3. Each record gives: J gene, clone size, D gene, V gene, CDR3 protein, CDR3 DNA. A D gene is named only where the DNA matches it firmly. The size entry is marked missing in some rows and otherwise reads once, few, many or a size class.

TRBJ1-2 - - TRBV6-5 CASSYRPPQLTNYGYTF TGTGCCAGCAGTTACAGGCCCCCTCAGCTTACTAACTATGGCTACACCTTC
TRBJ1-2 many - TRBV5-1 CASSFETPNYGYTF TGCGCCAGCAGCTTTGAGACTCCTAACTATGGCTACACCTTC
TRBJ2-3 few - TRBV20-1 CSARVSVGTDTQYF TGCAGTGCTAGAGTTAGCGTAGGCACAGATACGCAGTATTTT
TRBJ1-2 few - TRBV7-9 CASSLGGGSGYTF TGTGCCAGCAGCTTAGGCGGTGGGTCAGGTTACACCTTC
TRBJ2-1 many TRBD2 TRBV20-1 CSARDSGGGNEQFF TGCAGTGCTAGAGATTCCGGGGGGGGCAATGAGCAGTTCTTC
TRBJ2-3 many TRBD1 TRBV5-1 CASRITGQSSDTQYF TGCGCCAGCAGAATTACGGGACAGTCATCAGATACGCAGTATTTT
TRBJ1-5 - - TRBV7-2 CASSLRRGEGPQHF TGTGCCAGCAGCCTACGTCGAGGGGAAGGGCCCCAGCATTTT
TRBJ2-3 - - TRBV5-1 CASSAQGPVDTQYF TGCGCCAGCAGCGCTCAGGGGCCGGTAGATACGCAGTATTTT
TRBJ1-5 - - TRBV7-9 CASSLDQYNQPQHF TGTGCCAGCAGCTTAGACCAGTACAATCAGCCCCAGCATTTT
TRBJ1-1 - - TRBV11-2 CASSSRSRGGGTEAFF TGTGCCAGCAGCTCCCGCTCTAGGGGTGGAGGGACTGAAGCTTTCTTT
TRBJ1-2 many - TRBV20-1 CSATGATYYGYTF TGCAGTGCTACAGGGGCGACCTACTATGGCTACACCTTC
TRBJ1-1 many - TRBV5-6 CASSLGPDYTEAFF TGTGCCAGCAGCTTGGGTCCCGATTACACTGAAGCTTTCTTT
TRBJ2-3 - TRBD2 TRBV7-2 CASRRGGLRGTDTQYF TGTGCCAGCAGACGGGGGGGTCTGAGGGGGACAGATACGCAGTATTTT
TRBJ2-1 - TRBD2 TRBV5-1 CASSWGGSAEQFF TGCGCCAGCAGCTGGGGAGGGTCGGCTGAGCAGTTCTTC
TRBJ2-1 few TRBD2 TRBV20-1 CSARDMTGGLLFF TGCAGTGCTAGAGATATGACGGGGGGGCTATTATTCTTC
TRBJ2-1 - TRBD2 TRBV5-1 CASSSEPRGDNEQFF TGCGCCAGCAGCTCCGAGCCCCGGGGGGACAATGAGCAGTTCTTC
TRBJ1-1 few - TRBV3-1 CASSHHGLVTEAFF TGTGCCAGCAGCCATCACGGCCTCGTCACTGAAGCTTTCTTT
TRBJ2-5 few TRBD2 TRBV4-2 CASSQDTSGNQETQYF TGTGCCAGCAGCCAAGATACTAGCGGGAACCAAGAGACCCAGTACTTC
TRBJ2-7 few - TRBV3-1 CASSTARRGYYEQYF TGTGCCAGCAGTACAGCCCGGAGGGGGTACTACGAGCAGTACTTC
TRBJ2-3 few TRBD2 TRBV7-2 CASSLGGLAGGITDTQYF TGTGCCAGCAGCTTAGGTGGTCTAGCGGGGGGGATCACAGATACGCAGTATTTT
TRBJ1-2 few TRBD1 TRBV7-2 CASTSDRGNYGYTF TGTGCCAGCACCTCGGACAGGGGAAACTATGGCTACACCTTC
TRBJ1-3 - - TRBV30 CAWSVGGAGSGNTIYF TGTGCCTGGAGTGTAGGGGGGGCCGGCTCTGGAAACACCATATATTTT
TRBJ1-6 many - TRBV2 CASTLRGYSPLHF TGTGCCAGCACGTTGAGGGGATATTCACCCCTCCACTTT
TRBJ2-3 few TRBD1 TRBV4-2 CASSQGSGGASSTDTQYF TGTGCCAGCAGCCAAGGATCAGGGGGCGCGTCTAGCACAGATACGCAGTATTTT
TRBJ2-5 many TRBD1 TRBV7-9 CASSQDRAYQETQYF TGTGCCAGCAGCCAGGACAGGGCTTACCAAGAGACCCAGTACTTC
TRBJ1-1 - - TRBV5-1 CASRDTTANTEAFF TGCGCCAGCAGGGATACGACAGCGAACACTGAAGCTTTCTTT
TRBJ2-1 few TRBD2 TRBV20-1 CSARDISTSGGYNEQFF TGCAGTGCTAGGGACATCAGTACTAGCGGGGGTTACAATGAGCAGTTCTTC
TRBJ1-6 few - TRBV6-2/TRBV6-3 CASRTPGLLSPLHF TGTGCCAGCAGAACCCCGGGGTTACTTTCACCCCTCCACTTT
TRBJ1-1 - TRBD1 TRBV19 CASSLDRLIGEAFF TGTGCCAGTAGCCTGGACAGGTTGATCGGTGAAGCTTTCTTT
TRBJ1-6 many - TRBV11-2 CASSPTDNNSPLHF TGTGCCAGCAGCCCGACAGATAATAATTCACCCCTCCACTTT
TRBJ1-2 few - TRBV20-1 CSARDWGQLYGYTF TGCAGTGCTAGAGATTGGGGGCAGCTCTATGGCTACACCTTC
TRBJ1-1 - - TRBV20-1 CSARVLGRNTEAFF TGCAGTGCTAGAGTATTAGGTCGGAACACTGAAGCTTTCTTT
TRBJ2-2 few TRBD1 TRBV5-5 CASSPTGGFVGELFF TGTGCCAGCAGCCCCACAGGGGGTTTTGTCGGGGAGCTGTTTTTT
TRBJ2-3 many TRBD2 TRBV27 CASSWGLASGTDTQYF TGTGCCAGCAGTTGGGGACTCGCTAGCGGTACAGATACGCAGTATTTT
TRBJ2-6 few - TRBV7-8 CASSLVGGTGANVLTF TGTGCCAGCAGCTTAGTCGGGGGCACTGGGGCCAACGTCCTGACTTTC
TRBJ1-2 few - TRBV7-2 CASSQFYGYTF TGTGCCAGCAGCCAGTTCTATGGCTACACCTTC
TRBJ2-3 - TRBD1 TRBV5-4 CASSLVGTGRDTQYF TGTGCCAGCAGCTTGGTCGGGACAGGCAGGGATACGCAGTATTTT
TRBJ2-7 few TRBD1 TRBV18 CASSPARSGDRGPYF TGTGCCAGCTCACCAGCGAGGTCAGGGGACAGGGGGCCGTACTTC
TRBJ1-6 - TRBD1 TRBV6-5 CASSYSATGLPPLHF TGTGCCAGCAGTTACTCGGCGACAGGGTTACCACCCCTCCACTTT
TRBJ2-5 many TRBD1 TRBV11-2 CASSLGRAGGIETQYF TGTGCCAGCAGCTTAGGCCGAGCAGGGGGTATAGAGACCCAGTACTTC
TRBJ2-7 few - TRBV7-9 CASSFAGAEQYF TGTGCCAGCAGCTTCGCAGGGGCCGAGCAGTACTTC
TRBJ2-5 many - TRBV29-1 CSVFRVQETQYF TGCAGCGTTTTCAGGGTCCAAGAGACCCAGTACTTC
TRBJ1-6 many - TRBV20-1 CSARDGRTFSPLHF TGCAGTGCTAGAGATGGCAGGACGTTCTCACCCCTCCACTTT
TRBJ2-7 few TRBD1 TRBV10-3 CAISDSGTGVYEQYF TGTGCCATCAGTGACTCCGGGACAGGGGTTTACGAGCAGTACTTC
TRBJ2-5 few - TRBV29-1 CSVGPGEETQYF TGCAGCGTCGGACCAGGGGAAGAGACCCAGTACTTC
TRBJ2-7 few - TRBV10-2 CASSFVRGNEQYF TGCGCCAGCAGTTTTGTTCGGGGGAACGAGCAGTACTTC
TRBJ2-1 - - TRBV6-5 CASSYSTEKLQFF TGTGCCAGCAGTTACTCGACCGAAAAGCTGCAGTTCTTC
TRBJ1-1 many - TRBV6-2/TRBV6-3 CASSWRQNTEAFF TGTGCCAGCAGTTGGAGACAGAACACTGAAGCTTTCTTT